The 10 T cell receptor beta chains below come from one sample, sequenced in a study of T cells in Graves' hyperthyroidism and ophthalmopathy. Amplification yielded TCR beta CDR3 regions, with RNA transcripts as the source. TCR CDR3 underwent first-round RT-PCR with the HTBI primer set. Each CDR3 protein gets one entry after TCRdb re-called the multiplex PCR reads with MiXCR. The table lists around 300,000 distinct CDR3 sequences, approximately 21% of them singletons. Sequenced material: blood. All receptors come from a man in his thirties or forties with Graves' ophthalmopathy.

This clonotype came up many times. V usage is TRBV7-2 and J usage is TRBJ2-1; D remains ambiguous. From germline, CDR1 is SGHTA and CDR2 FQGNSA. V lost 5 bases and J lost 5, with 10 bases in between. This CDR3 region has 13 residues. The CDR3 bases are TGTGCCAGCAGCGCGTACTTGGACAATGAGCAGTTCTTC. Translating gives CASSAYLDNEQFF.

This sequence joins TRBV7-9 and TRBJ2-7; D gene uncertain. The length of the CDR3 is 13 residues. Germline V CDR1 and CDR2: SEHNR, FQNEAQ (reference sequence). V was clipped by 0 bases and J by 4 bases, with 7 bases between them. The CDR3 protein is CASSLALKYEQYF. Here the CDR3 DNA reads TGTGCCAGCAGCTTAGCGCTGAAATACGAGCAGTACTTC.

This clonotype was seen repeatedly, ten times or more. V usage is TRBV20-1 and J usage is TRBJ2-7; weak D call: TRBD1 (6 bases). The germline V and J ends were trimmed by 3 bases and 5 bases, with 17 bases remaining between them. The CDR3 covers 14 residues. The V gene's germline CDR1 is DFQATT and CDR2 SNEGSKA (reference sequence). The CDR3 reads CSASTLGAGDEQYF. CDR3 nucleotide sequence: TGCAGTGCTAGTACCTTGGGGGCCGGTGACGAGCAGTACTTC.

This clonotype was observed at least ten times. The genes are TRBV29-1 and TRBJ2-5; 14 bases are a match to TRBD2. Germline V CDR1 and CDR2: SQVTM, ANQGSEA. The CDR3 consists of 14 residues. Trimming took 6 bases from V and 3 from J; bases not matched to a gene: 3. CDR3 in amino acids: CSVRGLAGEETQYF. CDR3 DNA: TGCAGCGTACGGGGACTAGCGGGAGAAGAGACCCAGTACTTC.

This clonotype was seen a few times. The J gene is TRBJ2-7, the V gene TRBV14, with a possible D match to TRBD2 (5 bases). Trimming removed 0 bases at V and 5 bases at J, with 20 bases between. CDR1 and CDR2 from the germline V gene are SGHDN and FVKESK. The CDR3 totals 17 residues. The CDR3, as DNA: TGTGCCAGCAGCCAAGATCTTGGCAGACGATTCGGGAACGAGCAGTACTTC. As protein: CASSQDLGRRFGNEQYF.

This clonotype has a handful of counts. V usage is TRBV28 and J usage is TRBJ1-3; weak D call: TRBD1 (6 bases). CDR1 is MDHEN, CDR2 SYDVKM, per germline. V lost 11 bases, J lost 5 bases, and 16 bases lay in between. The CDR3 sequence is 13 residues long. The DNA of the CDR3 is TGTGCCGTAGCCGAGGGGGTACGAAACACCATATATTTT. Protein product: CAVAEGVRNTIYF.

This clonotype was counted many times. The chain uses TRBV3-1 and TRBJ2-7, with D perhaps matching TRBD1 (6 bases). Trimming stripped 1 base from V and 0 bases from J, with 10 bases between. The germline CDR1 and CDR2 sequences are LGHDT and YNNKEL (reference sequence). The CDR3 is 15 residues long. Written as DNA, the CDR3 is TGTGCCAGCAGCCAAGTAAACAGGGACTCCTACGAGCAGTACTTC. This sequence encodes CASSQVNRDSYEQYF.

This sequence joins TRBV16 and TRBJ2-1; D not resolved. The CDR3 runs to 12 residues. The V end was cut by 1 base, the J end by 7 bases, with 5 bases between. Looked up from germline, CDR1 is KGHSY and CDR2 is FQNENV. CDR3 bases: TGTGCCAGCAGCCAATTTCGAAATGAGCAGTTCTTC. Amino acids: CASSQFRNEQFF.

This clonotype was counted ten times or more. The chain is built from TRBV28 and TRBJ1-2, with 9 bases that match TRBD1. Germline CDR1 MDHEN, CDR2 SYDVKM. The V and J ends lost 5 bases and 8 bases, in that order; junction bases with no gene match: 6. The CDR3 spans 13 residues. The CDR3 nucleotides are TGTGCCAGCAGTCGGGACAGGGTCAGAGGCTACACCTTC. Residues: CASSRDRVRGYTF.

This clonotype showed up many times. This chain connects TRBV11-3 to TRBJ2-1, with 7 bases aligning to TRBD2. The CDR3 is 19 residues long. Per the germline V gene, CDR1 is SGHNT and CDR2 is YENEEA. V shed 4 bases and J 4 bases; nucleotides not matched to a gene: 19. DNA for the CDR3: TGTGCCAGCAGCTCGCCCCGCGGCCGGGGTAGCGGGCTTTACAATGAGCAGTTCTTC. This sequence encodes CASSSPRGRGSGLYNEQFF.